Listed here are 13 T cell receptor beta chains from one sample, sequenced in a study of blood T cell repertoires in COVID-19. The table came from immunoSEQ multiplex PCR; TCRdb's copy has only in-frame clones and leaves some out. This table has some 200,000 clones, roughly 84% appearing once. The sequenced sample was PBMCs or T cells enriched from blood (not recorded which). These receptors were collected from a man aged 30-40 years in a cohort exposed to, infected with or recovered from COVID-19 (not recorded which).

The CDR3 region is CASSQEGGQAEKLFF. DNA of the CDR3: TGTGCCAGCAGCCAAGAGGGGGGGCAAGCTGAAAAACTGTTTTTT. The V and J genes are TRBV6-5 and TRBJ1-4, with a possible D match to TRBD1 (6 bases). Germline CDR1 reads MNHEY; CDR2 reads SVGAGI. V was pared by 6 bases and J by 7 bases, with 18 bases between. There are 15 residues in the CDR3.

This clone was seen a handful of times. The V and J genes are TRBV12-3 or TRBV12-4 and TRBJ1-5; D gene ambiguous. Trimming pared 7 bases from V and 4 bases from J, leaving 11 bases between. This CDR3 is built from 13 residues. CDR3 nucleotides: TGTGCCAGCACTTCGGCGGAGAATCAGCCCCAGCATTTT. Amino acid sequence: CASTSAENQPQHF.

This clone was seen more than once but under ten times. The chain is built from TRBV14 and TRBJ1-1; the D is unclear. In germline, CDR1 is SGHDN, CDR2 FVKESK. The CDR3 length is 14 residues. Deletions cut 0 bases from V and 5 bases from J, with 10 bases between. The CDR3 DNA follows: TGTGCCAGCAGCCAAGATCGTGACTGGACTGAAGCTTTCTTT. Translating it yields CASSQDRDWTEAFF.

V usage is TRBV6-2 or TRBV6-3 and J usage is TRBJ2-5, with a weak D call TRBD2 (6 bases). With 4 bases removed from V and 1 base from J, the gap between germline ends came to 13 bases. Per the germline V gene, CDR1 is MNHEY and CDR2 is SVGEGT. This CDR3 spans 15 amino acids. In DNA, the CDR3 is TGTGCCAGCAGTTTGGGGCGGGAAGTCCAAGAGACCCAGTACTTC. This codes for CASSLGREVQETQYF.

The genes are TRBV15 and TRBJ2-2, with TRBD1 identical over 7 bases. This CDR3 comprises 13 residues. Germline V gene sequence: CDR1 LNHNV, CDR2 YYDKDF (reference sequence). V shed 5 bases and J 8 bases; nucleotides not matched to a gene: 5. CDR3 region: CATSATGAGELFF. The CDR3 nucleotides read TGTGCCACCAGCGCTACAGGGGCAGGGGAGCTGTTTTTT.

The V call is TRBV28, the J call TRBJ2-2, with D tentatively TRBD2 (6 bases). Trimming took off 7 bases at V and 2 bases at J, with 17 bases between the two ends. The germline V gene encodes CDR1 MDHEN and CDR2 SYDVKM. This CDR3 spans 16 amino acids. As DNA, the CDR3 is TGTGCCAGCACCCCCTCCGCTAGCGACAACACCGGGGAGCTGTTTTTT. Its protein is CASTPSASDNTGELFF.

CDR3 in DNA: TGTGCCAGCAGCCAATTGGGGGGGGCTAGGAACTATGGCTACACCTTC. It codes for CASSQLGGARNYGYTF. The rearrangement links TRBV3-1 (or the pseudogene TRBV3-2) to TRBJ1-2, with a tentative D call TRBD1 (6 bases). Germline V gives CDR1 LGHDT, CDR2 YNNKEL (reference sequence). CDR3 length: 16 residues. V lost 2 bases and J 2 bases, leaving 15 bases between the germline ends.

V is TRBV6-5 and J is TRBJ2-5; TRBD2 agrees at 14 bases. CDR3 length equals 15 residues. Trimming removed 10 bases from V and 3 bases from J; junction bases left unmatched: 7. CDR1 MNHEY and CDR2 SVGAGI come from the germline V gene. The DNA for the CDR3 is TGTGCCACCGGGACTAGCGGGAGTGGGGAAGAGACCCAGTACTTC. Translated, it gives CATGTSGSGEETQYF.

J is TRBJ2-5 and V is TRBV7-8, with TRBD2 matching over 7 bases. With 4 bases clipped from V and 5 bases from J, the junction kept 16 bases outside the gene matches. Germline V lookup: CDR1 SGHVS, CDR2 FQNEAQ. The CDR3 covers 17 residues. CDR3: CASSSTSGTLWGETQYF. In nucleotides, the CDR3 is TGTGCCAGCAGCTCAACCAGCGGGACCCTCTGGGGGGAGACCCAGTACTTC.

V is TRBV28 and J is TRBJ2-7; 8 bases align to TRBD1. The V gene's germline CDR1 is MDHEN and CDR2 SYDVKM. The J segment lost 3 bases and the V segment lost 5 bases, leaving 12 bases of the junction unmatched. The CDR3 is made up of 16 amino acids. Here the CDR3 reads CASSPLSPGGDYEQYF. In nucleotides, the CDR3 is TGTGCCAGCAGTCCCTTATCGCCAGGGGGCGACTACGAGCAGTACTTC.

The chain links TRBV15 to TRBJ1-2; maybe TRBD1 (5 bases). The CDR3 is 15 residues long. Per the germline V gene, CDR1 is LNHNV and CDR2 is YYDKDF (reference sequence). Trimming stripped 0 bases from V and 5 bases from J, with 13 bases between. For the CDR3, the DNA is TGTGCCACCAGCAGAGATGTCCAGGGATGGTATGGCTACACCTTC. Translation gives CATSRDVQGWYGYTF. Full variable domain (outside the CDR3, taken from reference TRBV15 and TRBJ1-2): DAMVIQNPRYQVTQFGKPVTLSCSQTLNHNVMYWYQQKSSQAPKLLFHYYDKDFNNEADTPDNFQSRRPNTSFCFLDIRSPGLGDTAMYLCATSRDVQGWYGYTFGSGTRLTVV.

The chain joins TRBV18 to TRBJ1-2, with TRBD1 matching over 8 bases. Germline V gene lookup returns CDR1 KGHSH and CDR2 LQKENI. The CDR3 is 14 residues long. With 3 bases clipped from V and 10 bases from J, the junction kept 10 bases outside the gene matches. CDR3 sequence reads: CASSPRQGAEDYTF. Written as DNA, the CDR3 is TGTGCCAGCTCACCGAGGCAGGGGGCCGAAGACTACACCTTC.

The CDR3 coding sequence is TGTGCCAGTAGTCTTGCACGGTTTTCTGAGCAGTACTTC. Encoded protein: CASSLARFSEQYF. The chain links TRBV19 to TRBJ2-7; D is uncertain. This CDR3 contains 13 residues. V lost 5 bases and J lost 7, with 15 bases in between. Germline V gene lookup returns CDR1 LNHDA and CDR2 SQIVND (reference sequence).